One sample yielded the 10 T cell receptor beta chains listed below, sequenced in a study of blood T cell repertoires in COVID-19. Repertoires were generated with immunoSEQ multiplex PCR, while TCRdb's copy carries only in-frame clones and drops some. The sample yields more than 95,000 clones, under 80% seen once. The material sequenced was peripheral blood. All receptors come from a woman in her 70s with acute or convalescent COVID-19.

The chain carries TRBV7-9 and TRBJ2-6, with 7 positions matching TRBD2. Germline V gives CDR1 SEHNR, CDR2 FQNEAQ (reference sequence). V gave up 5 bases and J gave up 1 base; unmatched junction bases: 5. The CDR3 loop spans 16 amino acids. CDR3 sequence reads: CASSRGVASGANVLTF. For the CDR3, the DNA is TGTGCCAGCAGCCGGGGGGTGGCTTCTGGGGCCAACGTCCTGACTTTC.

The V gene is TRBV30, the J gene TRBJ1-1; D is uncertain. Germline V gene sequence: CDR1 GTSNPN, CDR2 SVGIG (reference sequence). The CDR3 is made up of 13 amino acids. V lost 0 bases, J lost 2 bases, and 7 bases lay in between. The CDR3 region has the DNA TGTGCCTGGAGTGTTCCTCCCAACACTGAAGCTTTCTTT. Its translation: CAWSVPPNTEAFF.

CDR3 DNA: TGTGCCAGCAGCGTTGGAGGGAGGGAGCCCCAGCATTTT. Translation: CASSVGGREPQHF. The V gene is TRBV5-4, the J gene TRBJ1-5; D is ambiguous. The CDR3 is 13 residues long. CDR1 SGHNT and CDR2 YYREEE come from the germline V gene (reference sequence). V gave up 4 bases and J gave up 8 bases, with 13 bases separating them.

This chain links TRBV5-6 with TRBJ1-2; possible D gene TRBD1, 6 bases. The CDR3 consists of 13 residues. V was cut by 4 bases and J by 7 bases, with 14 bases left in between. The germline V gene has CDR1 SGHDT and CDR2 YYEEEE. The CDR3 bases are TGTGCCAGCAGCCCCGGGACAACCTCTGGCTACACCTTC. Amino acids: CASSPGTTSGYTF.

The V gene is TRBV7-7, the J gene TRBJ2-5; D is perhaps TRBD1 (7 bases). This CDR3 is built from 14 residues. Germline loops: CDR1 SSHAT, CDR2 FNYEAQ (reference sequence). V was clipped by 3 bases and J by 5 bases, with 13 bases between them. The DNA of the CDR3 is TGTGCCAGCAGCTTGGAGGGGGCGGGGGAGACCCAGTACTTC. Translation gives CASSLEGAGETQYF.

This chain uses TRBV5-1 with TRBJ2-1; D possibly corresponds to TRBD1 (6 bases). Trimming left V 0 bases short and J 4 bases short, with 17 bases between. The CDR3 has 17 residues. Germline V gene lookup returns CDR1 SGHRS and CDR2 YFSETQ. In DNA, the CDR3 is TGCGCCAGCAGCTTGGAGTTGGGGGCAGGACCTTACAATGAGCAGTTCTTC. Residues: CASSLELGAGPYNEQFF.

V and J are TRBV2 and TRBJ1-3, with 7 bases matching TRBD1. Germline CDR1 and CDR2: SNHLY and FYNNEI. The CDR3 extends over 16 amino acids. With 9 bases clipped from V and 2 bases from J, the junction kept 13 bases outside the gene matches. CDR3 DNA sequence: TGTGCCAGTACTGATGGGAGACAGGGTGCTGGAAACACCATATATTTT. Protein sequence: CASTDGRQGAGNTIYF.

The J gene is TRBJ1-6, the V gene TRBV5-1; unclear D gene. The CDR3 spans 14 residues. Germline V lookup: CDR1 SGHRS, CDR2 YFSETQ. V shed 4 bases and J shed 9 bases, with 14 bases lying between them. The CDR3 protein is CASSPRTAGSPLHF. As DNA, the CDR3 is TGCGCCAGCAGCCCGAGGACCGCGGGTTCACCCCTCCACTTT.

The V and J genes are TRBV5-4 and TRBJ2-1; 10 nucleotides line up with TRBD2. Germline values: CDR1 SGHNT, CDR2 YYREEE (reference sequence). The CDR3 is 16 amino acids. Trimming cost V 0 bases and J 3 bases; bases outside gene matches: 3. The CDR3 sequence: CASSLASGGGYNEQFF. The CDR3 DNA reads TGTGCCAGCAGCTTGGCTAGCGGGGGTGGCTACAATGAGCAGTTCTTC.

This chain connects TRBV27 to TRBJ2-7; a weak D match, TRBD1 (5 bases). V was cut by 4 bases and J by 4 bases, with 14 bases left in between. Looked up from germline, CDR1 is MNHEY and CDR2 is SMNVEV (reference sequence). This CDR3 region has 14 residues. CDR3 sequence: CASSYRGRAYEQYF. CDR3 in DNA: TGTGCCAGCAGTTACCGCGGCAGGGCATACGAGCAGTACTTC.